This T cell receptor (beta chain) was recorded in a study of CD8 T cells in Susac syndrome. The multiple sclerosis controls were treatment-naive patients with relapsing-remitting disease that was stable or active. Random hexamers were used to reverse transcribe 0.5 to 1 ug of RNA. From the immunoSEQ multiplex PCR reads, TCRdb called clonotypes with MiXCR, one entry per CDR3 protein. The table lists about 280,000 distinct CDR3 sequences, about 85% of them singletons, with approximately 0.11% in the top ten. Germline lookup yields CDR1 MDHEN and CDR2 SYDVKM. The CDR3 contains 17 residues. J lost 6 bases, V lost 2 bases, and 14 bases had no gene match.

The sequencing sample was made of CD8+ T cells from PBMCs. The receptor was isolated from a human donor with multiple sclerosis. The rearrangement links TRBV28 to TRBJ2-7; TRBD2 matches 9 bases. The CDR3: CASSLVIAGARASEQYF. In nucleotides, the CDR3 is TGTGCCAGCAGTTTAGTGATAGCGGGAGCTAGGGCGTCCGAGCAGTACTTC.